This T cell receptor beta chain was found in a study of T cell repertoires in cytomegalovirus infection. Study at large: Both CMV infection and a matching HLA type were indicated by public TCR beta signatures.

TCRdb re-derived calls from the reads in MiXCR, one entry per CDR3 protein. Of about 490,000 distinct CDR3 sequences in the sample, about 15% were seen once. V lost 3 bases and J lost 3; bases outside the gene matches: 14. The CDR3 is 20 amino acids. About this clonotype itself: The antigen is undetermined.

Study-level results: Ex vivo, HLA-C-restricted CMV-specific TCR beta clonotypes prevailed over the rest of the response. People with CMV and the relevant HLA were identified by cumulative public TCR beta family frequency.

This chain links TRBV12-3 or TRBV12-4 with TRBJ2-2, with TRBD1 identical over 12 bases. This TCR derives from a human donor in good health (CMV status not recorded). Some clones in this sample may be carry-over from other donors' samples. Sequencing was carried out using CD8+ T cells from PBMCs. The CDR3 DNA follows: TGTGCCAGCAGTTTCGCCCCGGGACAGGGGGCGTTTGCGGACACCGGGGAGCTGTTTTTT. Translated: CASSFAPGQGAFADTGELFF.